Presented here are 11 T cell receptor beta chains from one specimen sequenced in a study of identical twins. Each CDR3 protein gets one entry after TCRdb re-called the 5' RACE reads with MiXCR. This table has 700,000 to 950,000 distinct CDR3 sequences, over 9% appearing once. These data were likewise used in another study, on yellow fever vaccine responses in identical twins.

Sequenced: PBMCs. Source of these receptors: a woman between 18 and 30 years old in good health.

CDR3 residues: CASRFPGTPYEQYV. In DNA form, the CDR3 reads TGCGCCAGCAGATTCCCAGGGACCCCCTACGAGCAGTACGTC. The chain joins TRBV5-1 to TRBJ2-7, with D possibly called TRBD1 or TRBD2 (5 bases each). Germline V gene data show CDR1 as SGHRS and CDR2 as YFSETQ. This CDR3 has 14 amino acids. With 5 bases removed from V and 2 bases from J, the gap between germline ends came to 14 bases.

The rearrangement links TRBV3-1 to TRBJ2-3; D gene unclear. CDR3 size: 16 residues. The ends were cut back, 5 bases at V and 2 bases at J, with 17 bases in the middle. Germline-derived CDR1 and CDR2 are LGHDT and YNNKEL (reference sequence). The CDR3 reads CASSARVFSATDTQYF. As DNA, the CDR3 is TGTGCCAGCAGCGCCCGGGTCTTCTCGGCCACAGATACGCAGTATTTT.

V usage is TRBV20-1 and J usage is TRBJ2-7; 7 positions agree with TRBD1. The CDR3 loop spans 18 amino acids. V trimming: 0 bases; J trimming: 0 bases; junction bases outside the gene matches: 14. Germline values: CDR1 DFQATT, CDR2 SNEGSKA (reference sequence). CDR3 bases: TGCAGTGCTAGAGATCCCAAGACAGGGACGAGTGGCTCCTACGAGCAGTACTTC. Its translation is CSARDPKTGTSGSYEQYF.

The chain is built from TRBV11-2 and TRBJ2-5; 7 bases agree with TRBD1. Germline assignment: CDR1 SGHAT and CDR2 FQNNGV. V lost 5 bases, J lost 5 bases, and 8 bases stayed unmatched. This CDR3 has 14 residues. CDR3 sequence (DNA): TGTGCCAGCAGCCCAAACAGGGGAATGGAGACCCAGTACTTC. It specifies CASSPNRGMETQYF.

The V call is TRBV18, the J call TRBJ1-3, with unresolved D. This CDR3 has 14 amino acids. With 3 bases removed from V and 3 bases from J, the gap between germline ends came to 9 bases. The germline V gene encodes CDR1 KGHSH and CDR2 LQKENI. DNA for the CDR3: TGTGCCAGCTCACCGGCAAGGGATGGAAACACCATATATTTT. It translates to CASSPARDGNTIYF.

This clonotype was seen many times. The J gene is TRBJ2-5, the V gene TRBV25-1, with D possibly matching TRBD1 (5 bases). V was cut by 1 base and J by 5 bases, with 11 bases left in between. The CDR3 totals 14 residues. Per the germline V gene, CDR1 is MGHDK and CDR2 is SYGVNS. The CDR3 DNA follows: TGTGCCAGCAGTGAATTAGGGGTAGGGGAGACCCAGTACTTC. This translates into CASSELGVGETQYF.

The V call is TRBV7-6, the J call TRBJ2-5; D is perhaps TRBD2 (6 bases). With 0 bases removed from V and 1 base from J, the gap between germline ends came to 9 bases. CDR3 length: 15 residues. Per the germline V gene, CDR1 is SGHVS and CDR2 is FNYEAQ. The CDR3 sequence: CASSLARTTQETQYF. The CDR3 coding sequence is TGTGCCAGCAGCTTAGCGCGGACTACCCAAGAGACCCAGTACTTC.

This chain links TRBV11-2 with TRBJ2-3; 9 bases are shared with TRBD2. CDR1 is SGHAT and CDR2 is FQNNGV in the germline V gene. This CDR3 is 13 amino acids long. The V gene end was trimmed by 6 bases and the J gene end by 6 bases; junction bases not matched to a gene: 4. CDR3 bases: TGTGCCAGCAGGGGACTAGCAGGGGATACGCAGTATTTT. Encoded protein: CASRGLAGDTQYF.

With regard to this clonotype: Possible read error: a much larger clone is one base away. The J gene is TRBJ2-1, the V gene TRBV5-1; 7 bases are a match to TRBD1. The CDR3 runs to 14 residues. CDR1 and CDR2 from the germline V gene are SGHRS and YFSETQ. The V gene end was trimmed by 4 bases and the J gene end by 9 bases; junction bases not matched to a gene: 10. The CDR3 spells CASSMGTVGSEQFF. The CDR3 nucleotides read TGCGCCAGCAGCATGGGGACAGTGGGCAGTGAGCAGTTCTTC.

The chain is built from TRBV15 and TRBJ1-1; D is possibly TRBD1 (6 bases). Trimming left V 2 bases short and J 0 bases short, with 13 bases between. The germline V gene encodes CDR1 LNHNV and CDR2 YYDKDF (reference sequence). The CDR3 extends over 16 amino acids. The CDR3 region has the DNA TGTGCCACCAGCAGATTGATGACAGGCTTGAACACTGAAGCTTTCTTT. It is translated as CATSRLMTGLNTEAFF.

CDR3 coding DNA: TGCAGCGTTACCGACAGGGACGAGCAGTACGTC. Amino acids: CSVTDRDEQYV. The V and J genes are TRBV29-1 and TRBJ2-7; 7 bases align to TRBD1. The V and J ends lost 5 bases and 5 bases, in that order; junction bases with no gene match: 3. The CDR3 is 11 residues long. Germline CDR1 SQVTM, CDR2 ANQGSEA.